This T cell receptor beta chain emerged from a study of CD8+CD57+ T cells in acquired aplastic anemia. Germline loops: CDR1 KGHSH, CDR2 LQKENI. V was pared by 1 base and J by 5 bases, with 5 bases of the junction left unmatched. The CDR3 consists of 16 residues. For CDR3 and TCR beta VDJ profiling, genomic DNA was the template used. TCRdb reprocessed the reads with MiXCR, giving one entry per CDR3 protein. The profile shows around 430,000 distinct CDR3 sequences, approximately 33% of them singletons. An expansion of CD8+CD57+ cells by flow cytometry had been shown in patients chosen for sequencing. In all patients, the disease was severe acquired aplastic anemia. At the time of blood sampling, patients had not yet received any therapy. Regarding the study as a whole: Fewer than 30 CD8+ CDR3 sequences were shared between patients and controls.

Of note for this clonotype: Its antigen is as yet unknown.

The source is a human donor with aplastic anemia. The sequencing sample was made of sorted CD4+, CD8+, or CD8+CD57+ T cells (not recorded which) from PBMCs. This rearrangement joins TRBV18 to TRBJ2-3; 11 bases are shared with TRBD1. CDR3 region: CASSPLGQGERDTQYF. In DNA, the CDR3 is TGTGCCAGCTCACCACTGGGACAGGGGGAGAGAGATACGCAGTATTTT.